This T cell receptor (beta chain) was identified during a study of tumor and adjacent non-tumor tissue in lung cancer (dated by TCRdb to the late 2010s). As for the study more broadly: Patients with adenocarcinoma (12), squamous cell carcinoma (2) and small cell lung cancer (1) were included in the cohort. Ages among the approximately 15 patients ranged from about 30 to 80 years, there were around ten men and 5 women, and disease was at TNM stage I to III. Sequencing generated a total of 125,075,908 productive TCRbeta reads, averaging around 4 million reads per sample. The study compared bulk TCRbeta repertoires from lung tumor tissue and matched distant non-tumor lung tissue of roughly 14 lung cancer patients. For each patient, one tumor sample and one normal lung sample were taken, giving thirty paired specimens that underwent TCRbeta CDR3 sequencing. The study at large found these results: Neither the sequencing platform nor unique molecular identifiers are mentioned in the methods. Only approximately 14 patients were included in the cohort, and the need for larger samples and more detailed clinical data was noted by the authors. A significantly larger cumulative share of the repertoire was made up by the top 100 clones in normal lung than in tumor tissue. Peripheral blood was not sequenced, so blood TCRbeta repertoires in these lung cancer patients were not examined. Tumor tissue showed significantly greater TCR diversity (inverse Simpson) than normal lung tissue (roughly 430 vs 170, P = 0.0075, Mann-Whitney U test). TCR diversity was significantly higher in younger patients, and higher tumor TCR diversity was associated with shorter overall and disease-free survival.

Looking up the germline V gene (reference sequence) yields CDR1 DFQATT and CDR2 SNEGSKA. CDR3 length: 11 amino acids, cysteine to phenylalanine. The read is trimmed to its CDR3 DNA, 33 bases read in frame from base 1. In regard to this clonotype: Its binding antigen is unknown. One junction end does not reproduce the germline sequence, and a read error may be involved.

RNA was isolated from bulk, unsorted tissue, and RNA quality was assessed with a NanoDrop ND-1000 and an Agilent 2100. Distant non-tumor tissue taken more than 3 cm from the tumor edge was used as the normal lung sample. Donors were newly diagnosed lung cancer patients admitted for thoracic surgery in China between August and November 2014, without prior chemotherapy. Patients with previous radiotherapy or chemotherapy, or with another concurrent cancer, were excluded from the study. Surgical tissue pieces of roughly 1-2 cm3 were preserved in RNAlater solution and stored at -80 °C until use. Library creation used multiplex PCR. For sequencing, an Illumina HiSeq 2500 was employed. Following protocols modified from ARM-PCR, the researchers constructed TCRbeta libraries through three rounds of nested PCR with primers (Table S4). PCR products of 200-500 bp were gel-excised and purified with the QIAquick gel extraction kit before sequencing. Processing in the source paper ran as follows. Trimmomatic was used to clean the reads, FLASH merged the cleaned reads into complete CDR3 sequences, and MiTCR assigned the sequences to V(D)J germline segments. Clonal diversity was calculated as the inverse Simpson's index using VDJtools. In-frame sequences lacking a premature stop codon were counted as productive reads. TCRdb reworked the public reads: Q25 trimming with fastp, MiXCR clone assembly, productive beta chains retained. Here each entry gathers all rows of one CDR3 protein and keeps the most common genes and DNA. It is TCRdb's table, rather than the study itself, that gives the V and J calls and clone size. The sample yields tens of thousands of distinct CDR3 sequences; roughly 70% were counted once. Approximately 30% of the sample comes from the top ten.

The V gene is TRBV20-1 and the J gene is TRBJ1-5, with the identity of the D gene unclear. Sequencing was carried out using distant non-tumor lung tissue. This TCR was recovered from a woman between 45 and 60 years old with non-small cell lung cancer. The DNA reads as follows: TGCAGTTCTAGAGTACTCGGGCCCCAACATTTT. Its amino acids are CSSRVLGPQHF.